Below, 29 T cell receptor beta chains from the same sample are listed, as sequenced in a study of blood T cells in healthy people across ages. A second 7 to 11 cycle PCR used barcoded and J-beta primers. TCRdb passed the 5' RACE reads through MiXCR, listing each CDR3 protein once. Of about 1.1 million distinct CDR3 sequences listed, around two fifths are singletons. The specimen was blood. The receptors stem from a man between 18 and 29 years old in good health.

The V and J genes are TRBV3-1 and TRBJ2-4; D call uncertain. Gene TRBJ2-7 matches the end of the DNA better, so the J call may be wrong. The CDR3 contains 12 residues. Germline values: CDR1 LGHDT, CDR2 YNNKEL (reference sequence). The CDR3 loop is CASSRKSDEQYF. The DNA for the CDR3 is TGTGCCAGCAGCCGAAAATCCGACGAGCAGTACTTC.

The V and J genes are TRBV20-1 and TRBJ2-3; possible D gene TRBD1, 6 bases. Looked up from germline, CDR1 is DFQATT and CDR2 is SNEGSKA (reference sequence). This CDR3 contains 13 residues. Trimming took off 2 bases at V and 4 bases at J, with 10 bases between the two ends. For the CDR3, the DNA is TGCAGTGCTAGAACAGGGTGGGCAGATACGCAGTATTTT. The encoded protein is CSARTGWADTQYF.

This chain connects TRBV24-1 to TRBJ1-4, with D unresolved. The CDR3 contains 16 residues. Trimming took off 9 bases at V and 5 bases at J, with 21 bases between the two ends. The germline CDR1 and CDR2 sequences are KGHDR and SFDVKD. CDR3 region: CATVRVSGPPNEKLFF. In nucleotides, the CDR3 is TGTGCCACCGTCCGAGTGTCTGGGCCGCCGAATGAAAAACTGTTTTTT.

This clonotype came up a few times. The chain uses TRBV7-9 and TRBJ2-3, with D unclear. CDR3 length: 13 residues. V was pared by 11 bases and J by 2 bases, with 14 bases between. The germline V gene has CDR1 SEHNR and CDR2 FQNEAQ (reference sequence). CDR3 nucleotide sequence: TGTGCCGGCACCCCACAGATCACAGATACGCAGTATTTT. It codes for CAGTPQITDTQYF.

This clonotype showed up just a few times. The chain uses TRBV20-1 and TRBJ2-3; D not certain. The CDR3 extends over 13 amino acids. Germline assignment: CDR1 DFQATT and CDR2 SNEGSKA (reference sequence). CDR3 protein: CSPKALRTDTQYF. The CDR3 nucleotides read TGCAGCCCTAAAGCTCTCCGCACAGATACGCAGTATTTT.

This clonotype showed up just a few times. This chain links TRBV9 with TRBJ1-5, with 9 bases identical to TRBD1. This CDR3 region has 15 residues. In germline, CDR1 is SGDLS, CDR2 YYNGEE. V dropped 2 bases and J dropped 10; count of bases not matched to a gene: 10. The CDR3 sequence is CASSVGQGLLEPQHF. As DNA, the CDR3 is TGTGCCAGCAGCGTGGGACAGGGACTTCTTGAACCCCAGCATTTT.

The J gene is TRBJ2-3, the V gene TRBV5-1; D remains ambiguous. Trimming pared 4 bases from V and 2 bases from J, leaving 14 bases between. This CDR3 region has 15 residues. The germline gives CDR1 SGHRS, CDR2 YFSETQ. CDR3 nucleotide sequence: TGCGCCAGCAGCGATATGAAACTACTCACAGATACGCAGTATTTT. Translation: CASSDMKLLTDTQYF. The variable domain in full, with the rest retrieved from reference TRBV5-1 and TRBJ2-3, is KAGVTQTPRYLIKTRGQQVTLSCSPISGHRSVSWYQQTPGQGLQFLFEYFSETQRNKGNFPGRFSGRQFSNSRSEMNVSTLELGDSALYLCASSDMKLLTDTQYFGPGTRLTVL.

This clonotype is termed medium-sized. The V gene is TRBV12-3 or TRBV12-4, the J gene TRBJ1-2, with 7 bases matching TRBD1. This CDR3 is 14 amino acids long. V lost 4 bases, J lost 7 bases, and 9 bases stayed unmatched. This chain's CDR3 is CASSSKEGAAGYTF. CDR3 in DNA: TGTGCCAGCAGTTCTAAGGAGGGGGCGGCTGGCTACACCTTC.

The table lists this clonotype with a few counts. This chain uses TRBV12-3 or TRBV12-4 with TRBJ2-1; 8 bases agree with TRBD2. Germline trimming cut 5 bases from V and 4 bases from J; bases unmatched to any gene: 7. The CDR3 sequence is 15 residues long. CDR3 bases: TGTGCCAGCAGTAGAGGGACTAGACCGTACAATGAGCAGTTCTTC. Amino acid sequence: CASSRGTRPYNEQFF.

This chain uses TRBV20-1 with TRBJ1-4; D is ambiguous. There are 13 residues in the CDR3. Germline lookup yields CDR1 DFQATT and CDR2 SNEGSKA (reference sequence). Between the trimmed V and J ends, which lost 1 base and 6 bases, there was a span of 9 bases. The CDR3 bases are TGCAGTGCTAGAGGGGCGGAATATGAAAAACTGTTTTTT. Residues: CSARGAEYEKLFF.

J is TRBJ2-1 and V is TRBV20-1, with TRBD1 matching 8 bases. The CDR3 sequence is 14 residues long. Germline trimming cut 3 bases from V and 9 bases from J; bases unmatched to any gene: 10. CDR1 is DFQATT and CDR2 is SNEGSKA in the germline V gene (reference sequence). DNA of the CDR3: TGCAGTGCTAGGGCAGGACAGGGTCGGAGTGAGCAGTTCTTC. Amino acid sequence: CSARAGQGRSEQFF.

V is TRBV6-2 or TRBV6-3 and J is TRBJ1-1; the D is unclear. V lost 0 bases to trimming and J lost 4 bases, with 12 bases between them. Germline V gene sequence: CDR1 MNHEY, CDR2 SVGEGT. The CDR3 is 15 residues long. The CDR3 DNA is TGTGCCAGCAGTTACTCCTACCGTGGGAGCACTGAAGCTTTCTTT. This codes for CASSYSYRGSTEAFF.

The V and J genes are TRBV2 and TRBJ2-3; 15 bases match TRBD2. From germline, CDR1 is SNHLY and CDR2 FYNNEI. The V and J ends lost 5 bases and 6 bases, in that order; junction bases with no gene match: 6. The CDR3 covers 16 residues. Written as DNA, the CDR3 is TGTGCCAGCAGTTCCGGGACTAGCGGGGGGTACGATACGCAGTATTTT. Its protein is CASSSGTSGGYDTQYF.

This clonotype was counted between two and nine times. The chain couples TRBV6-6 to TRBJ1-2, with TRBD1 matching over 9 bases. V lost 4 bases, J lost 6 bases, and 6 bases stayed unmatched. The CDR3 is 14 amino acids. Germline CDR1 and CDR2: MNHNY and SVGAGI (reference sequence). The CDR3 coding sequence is TGTGCCAGCAGTTTTACGGACAGGGGTGATGGCTACACCTTC. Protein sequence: CASSFTDRGDGYTF.

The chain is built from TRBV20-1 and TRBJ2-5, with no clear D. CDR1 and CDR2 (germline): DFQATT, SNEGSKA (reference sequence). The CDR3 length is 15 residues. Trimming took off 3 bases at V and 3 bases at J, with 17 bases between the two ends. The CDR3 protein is CSARKKGRLEETQYF. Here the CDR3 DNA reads TGCAGTGCTAGGAAAAAGGGTAGATTAGAAGAGACCCAGTACTTC.

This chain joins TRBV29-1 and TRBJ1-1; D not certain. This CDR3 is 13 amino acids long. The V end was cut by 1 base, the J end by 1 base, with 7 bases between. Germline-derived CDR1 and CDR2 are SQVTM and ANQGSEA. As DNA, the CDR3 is TGCAGCGTTGAAGGTGCTGGGAACACTGAAGCTTTCTTT. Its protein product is CSVEGAGNTEAFF.

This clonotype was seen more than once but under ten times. CDR3 coding DNA: TGCAGGATCAGGGATTCGAACACCGGGGAGCTGTTTTTT. It encodes CRIRDSNTGELFF. The chain combines TRBV20-1 with TRBJ2-2; possibly TRBD1 for D (5 bases). There are 13 residues in the CDR3. CDR1 DFQATT and CDR2 SNEGSKA come from the germline V gene (reference sequence).

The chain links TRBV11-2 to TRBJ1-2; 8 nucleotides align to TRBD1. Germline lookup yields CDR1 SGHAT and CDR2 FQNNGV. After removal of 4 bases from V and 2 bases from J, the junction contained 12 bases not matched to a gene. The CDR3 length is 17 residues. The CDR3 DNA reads TGTGCCAGCAGCTCAGGGACAGGAGATCAGCGGAACTATGGCTACACCTTC. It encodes CASSSGTGDQRNYGYTF.

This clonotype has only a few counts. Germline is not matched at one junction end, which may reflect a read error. Here the CDR3 reads CAGSQRGANEQFF. In DNA, the CDR3 is TGTGCCGGCAGCCAACGGGGGGCGAATGAGCAGTTCTTC. This sequence joins TRBV3-1 and TRBJ2-1, with D possibly matching TRBD2 (7 bases). The CDR3 is 13 residues long. CDR1 and CDR2 from the germline V gene are LGHDT and YNNKEL (reference sequence).

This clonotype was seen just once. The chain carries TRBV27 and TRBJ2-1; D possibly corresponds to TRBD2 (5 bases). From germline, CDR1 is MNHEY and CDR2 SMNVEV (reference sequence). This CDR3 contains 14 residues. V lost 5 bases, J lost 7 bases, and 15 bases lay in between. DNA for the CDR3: TGTGCCAGCAGTCAATGGGCCCCGGGGAATGAGCAGTTCTTC. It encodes CASSQWAPGNEQFF.

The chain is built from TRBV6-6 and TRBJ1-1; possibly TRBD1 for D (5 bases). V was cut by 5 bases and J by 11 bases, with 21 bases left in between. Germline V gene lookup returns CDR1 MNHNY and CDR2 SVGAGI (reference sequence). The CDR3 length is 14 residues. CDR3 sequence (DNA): TGTGCCAGCAGTCCTCCCGGTCGGCGGGGGGACGCTTTCTTT. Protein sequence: CASSPPGRRGDAFF.

This chain's CDR3 is CASSQPTVVGRINGYTF. The CDR3 DNA sequence: TGTGCCAGCAGTCAACCCACAGTCGTGGGGCGCATTAATGGCTACACCTTC. The chain employs TRBV27 and TRBJ1-2; D is perhaps TRBD1 (5 bases). Germline CDR1 MNHEY, CDR2 SMNVEV (reference sequence). The CDR3 is 17 amino acids. Deletions cut 5 bases from V and 6 bases from J, with 25 bases between.

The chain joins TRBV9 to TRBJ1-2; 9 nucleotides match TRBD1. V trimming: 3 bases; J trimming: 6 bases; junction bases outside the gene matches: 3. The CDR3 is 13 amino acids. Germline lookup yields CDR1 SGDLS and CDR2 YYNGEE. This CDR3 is CASSGGQGNGYTF. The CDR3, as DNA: TGTGCCAGCAGCGGGGGACAGGGAAATGGCTACACCTTC.

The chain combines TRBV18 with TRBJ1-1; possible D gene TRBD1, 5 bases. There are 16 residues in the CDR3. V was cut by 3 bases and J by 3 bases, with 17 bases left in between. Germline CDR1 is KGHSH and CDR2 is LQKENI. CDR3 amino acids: CASSPQGMSGDTEAFF. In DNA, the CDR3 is TGTGCCAGCTCACCCCAGGGAATGTCCGGAGACACTGAAGCTTTCTTT.

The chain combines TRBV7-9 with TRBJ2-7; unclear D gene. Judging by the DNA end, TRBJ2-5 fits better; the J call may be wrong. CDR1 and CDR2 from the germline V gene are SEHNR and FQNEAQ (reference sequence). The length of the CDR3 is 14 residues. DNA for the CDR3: TGTGCCAGCAGCTTAGTAGGTTTTAATGAGACCCAGTACTTC. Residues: CASSLVGFNETQYF.

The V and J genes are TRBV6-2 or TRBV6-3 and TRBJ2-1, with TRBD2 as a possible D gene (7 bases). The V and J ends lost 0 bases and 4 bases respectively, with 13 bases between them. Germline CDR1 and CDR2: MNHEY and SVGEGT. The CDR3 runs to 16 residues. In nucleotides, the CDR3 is TGTGCCAGCAGTTACTCACAGGGAGGGGCGTACAATGAGCAGTTCTTC. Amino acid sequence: CASSYSQGGAYNEQFF.

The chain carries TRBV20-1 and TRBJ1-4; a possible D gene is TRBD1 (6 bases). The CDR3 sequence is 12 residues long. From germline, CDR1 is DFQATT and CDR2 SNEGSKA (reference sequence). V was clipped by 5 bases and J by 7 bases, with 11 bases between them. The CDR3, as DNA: TGCAGTGCTCAGCAGGGGAGTGAAAAACTGTTTTTT. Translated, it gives CSAQQGSEKLFF.

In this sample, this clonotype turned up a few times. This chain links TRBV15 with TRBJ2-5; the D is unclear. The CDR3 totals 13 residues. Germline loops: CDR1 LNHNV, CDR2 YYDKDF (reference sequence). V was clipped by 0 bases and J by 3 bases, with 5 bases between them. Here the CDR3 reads CATSRDLEETQYF. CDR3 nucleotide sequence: TGTGCCACCAGCAGAGATTTGGAAGAGACCCAGTACTTC.

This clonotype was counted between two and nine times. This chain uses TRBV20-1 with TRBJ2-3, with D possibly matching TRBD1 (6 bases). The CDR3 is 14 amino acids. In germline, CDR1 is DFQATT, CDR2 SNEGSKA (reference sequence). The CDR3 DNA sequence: TGCTCTCCTCGGACAGAAGCTAGCACAGATACGCAGTATTTT. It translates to CSPRTEASTDTQYF.